The next 3 T cell receptor beta chains were all read from a single sample in a study of neurological immune-mediated disorders. TCRdb reanalysed the 5' RACE reads using MiXCR and keeps one entry per CDR3 protein. The sample shows 60,000 to 70,000 distinct CDR3 sequences, 5.2% of them seen only once. The sample comprised PBMCs. The receptors shown here come from a human donor with multiple sclerosis. The donor label of this sample is uncertain.

The rearrangement uses TRBV19 and TRBJ2-3, with TRBD2 matching 11 bases. CDR1 and CDR2 (germline): LNHDA, SQIVND (reference sequence). After removal of 6 bases from V and 4 bases from J, the junction contained 6 bases not matched to a gene. The CDR3 is 15 amino acids. The CDR3 coding sequence is TGTGCCAGTAGGATTAGCGGGGGGGCCGCAGATACGCAGTATTTT. It codes for CASRISGGAADTQYF.

Many counts were recorded for this clonotype. This chain uses TRBV5-1 with TRBJ2-7, with a tentative D call TRBD1 (5 bases). The V and J ends lost 1 base and 7 bases respectively, with 9 bases between them. The CDR3 has 12 amino acids. In germline, CDR1 is SGHRS, CDR2 YFSETQ. CDR3 DNA: TGCGCCAGCAGCTTGACAGGTCAGGAGCAGTACTTC. Translated, it gives CASSLTGQEQYF.

This clonotype was seen repeatedly, ten times or more. This chain links TRBV5-6 with TRBJ2-3; the D is unclear. CDR1 is SGHDT, CDR2 YYEEEE, per germline. Deletions cut 0 bases from V and 2 bases from J, with 7 bases between. The CDR3 runs 14 residues. The CDR3 reads CASSLDRLTDTQYF. DNA for the CDR3: TGTGCCAGCAGCTTGGACCGACTCACAGATACGCAGTATTTT.